Listed here are 8 T cell receptor beta chains from one sample, sequenced in a study of blood T cell repertoires in COVID-19. The table came from immunoSEQ multiplex PCR; TCRdb's copy has only in-frame clones and leaves some out. The sample gives 100,000 to 150,000 clones, roughly 90% of which show up once; roughly 1.2% is in the top ten. The specimen was peripheral blood. These receptors all come from a woman older than 75 with acute or convalescent COVID-19.

The chain combines TRBV18 with TRBJ2-7; 8 bases map to TRBD1. The CDR3 length is 14 residues. Looked up from germline, CDR1 is KGHSH and CDR2 is LQKENI. Trimming at V came to 3 bases and at J to 6 bases, leaving 7 bases not matched to a gene. As DNA, the CDR3 is TGTGCCAGCTCACCGGACAGGGCCTCTGTCGAGCAGTACTTC. Its protein product is CASSPDRASVEQYF.

The V call is TRBV6-2 or TRBV6-3, the J call TRBJ1-2, with 7 bases that match TRBD1. The V gene end was trimmed by 5 bases and the J gene end by 7 bases; junction bases not matched to a gene: 4. The CDR3 is 12 residues long. In germline, CDR1 is MNHEY, CDR2 SVGEGT. CDR3 sequence reads: CASSATGVGYTF. Written as DNA, the CDR3 is TGTGCCAGCAGTGCTACAGGGGTTGGCTACACCTTC.

Remarks on this clone: The sample contains more than one DNA sequence encoding this CDR3. V usage is TRBV18 and J usage is TRBJ1-3; D call uncertain. There are 14 residues in the CDR3. V lost 3 bases and J lost 0, with 6 bases in between. Looked up from germline, CDR1 is KGHSH and CDR2 is LQKENI. CDR3 sequence (DNA): TGTGCCAGCTCACCGGGCAGCTCTGGAAACACCATATATTTT. Amino acids: CASSPGSSGNTIYF.

The chain combines TRBV6-5 with TRBJ1-2, with TRBD1 matching 7 bases. The CDR3 extends over 13 amino acids. Losses at the gene ends were 6 bases for V and 7 bases for J; bases not matched to a gene: 8. CDR1 and CDR2 (germline): MNHEY, SVGAGI. In nucleotides, the CDR3 is TGTGCCAGCAGGACCTTGACAGGGCTTGGCTACACCTTC. It specifies CASRTLTGLGYTF.

This chain joins TRBV5-5 and TRBJ2-2, with no clear D. Germline V gene data show CDR1 as SGHKS and CDR2 as YYEKEE (reference sequence). The CDR3 has 14 amino acids. Trimming took 1 base from V and 1 from J, leaving 5 bases between them. The DNA of the CDR3 is TGTGCCAGCAGCTTGATACAGAACACCGGGGAGCTGTTTTTT. Translating it yields CASSLIQNTGELFF.

This rearrangement joins TRBV6-5 to TRBJ1-1, with 7 bases that match TRBD1. Trimming at V came to 8 bases and at J to 1 base, leaving 4 bases not matched to a gene. Germline CDR1 and CDR2: MNHEY and SVGAGI. The length of the CDR3 is 13 residues. The chain's CDR3 is CASDRAGNTEAFF. CDR3 nucleotides: TGTGCCAGCGACAGGGCAGGGAACACTGAAGCTTTCTTT.

This chain links TRBV5-6 with TRBJ2-3; perhaps TRBD2 as D (7 bases). CDR1 SGHDT and CDR2 YYEEEE come from the germline V gene. The CDR3 contains 15 residues. V was cut by 6 bases and J by 3 bases, with 17 bases left in between. In DNA form, the CDR3 reads TGTGCCAGCAACCCCTGGGGGGGCGGGACAGATACGCAGTATTTT. The encoded protein is CASNPWGGGTDTQYF.

This sequence joins TRBV14 and TRBJ2-5, with a weak D call TRBD1 (6 bases). The germline V and J ends were trimmed by 2 bases and 7 bases, with 11 bases remaining between them. The germline V gene has CDR1 SGHDN and CDR2 FVKESK. The CDR3 is 13 residues long. CDR3 DNA: TGTGCCAGCAGCCAAACAGGGTACGGGACCCAGTACTTC. It codes for CASSQTGYGTQYF.